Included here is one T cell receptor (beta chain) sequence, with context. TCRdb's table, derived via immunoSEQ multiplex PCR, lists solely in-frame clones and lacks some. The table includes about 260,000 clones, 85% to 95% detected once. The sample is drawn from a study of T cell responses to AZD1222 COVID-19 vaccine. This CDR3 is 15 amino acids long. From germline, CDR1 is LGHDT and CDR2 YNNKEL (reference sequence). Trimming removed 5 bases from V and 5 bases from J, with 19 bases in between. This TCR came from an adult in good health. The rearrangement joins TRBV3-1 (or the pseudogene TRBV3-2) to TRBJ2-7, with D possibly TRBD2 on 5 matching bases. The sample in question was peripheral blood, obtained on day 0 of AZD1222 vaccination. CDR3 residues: CASSILGLSDHEQYF. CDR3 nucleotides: TGTGCCAGCAGCATCCTAGGACTCAGCGACCACGAGCAGTACTTC.